Presented here are 9 T cell receptor beta chains from one specimen sequenced in a study of T cells in Graves' hyperthyroidism and ophthalmopathy. Amplified TCR beta CDR3 regions derived from RNA transcripts. Carried out on the TCR CDR3, a first-round RT-PCR used the HTBI primer set. TCRdb ran MiXCR on the multiplex PCR reads and lists one entry per CDR3 protein. The table lists around 340,000 distinct CDR3 sequences, about 18% of them singletons. Sequencing used blood. The receptors here all came from a woman in her 50s with Graves' hyperthyroidism.

The chain links TRBV28 to TRBJ2-5; D might be TRBD2 (5 bases). V was cut by 5 bases and J by 2 bases, with 15 bases left in between. CDR1 is MDHEN and CDR2 is SYDVKM in the germline V gene. CDR3 length equals 15 residues. CDR3: CASSIKSRGQETQYF. CDR3 nucleotides: TGTGCCAGCAGTATAAAGTCCCGGGGACAAGAGACCCAGTACTTC.

This clonotype was counted many times. V is TRBV18 and J is TRBJ1-2; 9 nucleotides line up with TRBD1. The V gene end was trimmed by 8 bases and the J gene end by 6 bases; junction bases not matched to a gene: 4. The germline V gene has CDR1 KGHSH and CDR2 LQKENI. The CDR3 runs 12 residues. CDR3 loop: CASRDREDGYTF. CDR3 DNA: TGTGCCAGCCGGGACAGGGAAGATGGCTACACCTTC.

The chain combines TRBV12-3 or TRBV12-4 with TRBJ2-2; 10 bases are shared with TRBD2. The J segment lost 7 bases and the V segment lost 6 bases, leaving 5 bases of the junction unmatched. This CDR3 contains 14 residues. The CDR3 reads CASRAGGPFGELFF. CDR3 coding DNA: TGTGCCAGCAGAGCGGGGGGGCCCTTCGGGGAGCTGTTTTTT.

As to this clonotype: This may be a read error: a much more frequent sequence differs by one nucleotide. This chain joins TRBV7-9 and TRBJ2-5; no firm D call. Germline values: CDR1 SEHNR, CDR2 FQNEAQ (reference sequence). This CDR3 is built from 15 residues. In DNA, the CDR3 is TGTGCCAGCAGCTTAATCCAAGGGATCGGAGAGGCCCAGTACTTC. Its protein product is CASSLIQGIGEAQYF.

The chain couples TRBV6-2 or TRBV6-3 to TRBJ2-5; 16 nucleotides match TRBD2. Trimming removed 6 bases from V and 7 bases from J; junction bases left unmatched: 8. Germline CDR1 reads MNHEY; CDR2 reads SVGEGT. The CDR3 is 16 residues long. CDR3 DNA: TGTGCCAGCAGCAAGGGACTAGCGGGGGGGCAGGGGACCCAGTACTTC. As protein: CASSKGLAGGQGTQYF.

A remark on this clonotype: A much larger clone differs from this one at a single base, so this may be a read error. V usage is TRBV20-1 and J usage is TRBJ2-1, with 10 bases fitting TRBD1. Germline CDR1 is DFQATT and CDR2 is SNEGSKA (reference sequence). V dropped 5 bases and J dropped 4; count of bases not matched to a gene: 8. The CDR3 runs to 15 residues. As DNA, the CDR3 is TGCAGTGCTGGGGCCCGGGACAGGGGATACAATGAGCAGTTCTTC. Protein sequence: CSAGARDRGYNEQFF.

V is TRBV3-1 and J is TRBJ1-6, with 7 nucleotides matching TRBD1. The CDR3 spans 15 residues. V gave up 7 bases and J gave up 7 bases; unmatched junction bases: 10. Germline lookup yields CDR1 LGHDT and CDR2 YNNKEL (reference sequence). CDR3 loop: CASTLRQGSNSPLHF. In nucleotides, the CDR3 is TGTGCCAGCACCCTGCGACAGGGTAGCAATTCACCCCTCCACTTT.

This clonotype was observed a few times. V is TRBV19 and J is TRBJ1-1, with D unclear. The CDR3 covers 14 residues. Trimming removed 5 bases from V and 0 bases from J, with 10 bases in between. The V gene's germline CDR1 is LNHDA and CDR2 SQIVND (reference sequence). CDR3 amino acids: CASSVTVMNTEAFF. The DNA for the CDR3 is TGTGCCAGTAGTGTGACGGTCATGAACACTGAAGCTTTCTTT.

This clonotype was counted a few times. V usage is TRBV2 and J usage is TRBJ2-2; D gene ambiguous. Germline CDR1 and CDR2: SNHLY and FYNNEI. The CDR3 loop spans 16 amino acids. V shed 10 bases and J shed 2 bases, with 20 bases lying between them. The CDR3 DNA sequence: TGTGCCACCTCGGCGGAGATCGCCGTAAACACCGGGGAGCTGTTTTTT. Residues: CATSAEIAVNTGELFF.